This is a list of T cell receptor beta chains from one sample in a study of somatic mutations in cytotoxic T cells in rheumatoid arthritis. This table comes from immunoSEQ multiplex PCR, and its TCRdb copy is limited to in-frame clones, with some not included. The sample yields 10,000 to 13,000 clones, approximately 71% seen once. The specimen was CD8+ T cells sorted from blood. These receptors came from an adult with rheumatoid arthritis. Each CDR3 is given with its conserved first and last residue. Each record gives: D gene, J gene, V gene, clone size, CDR3 protein, CDR3 DNA. The D gene is left open where the match is weak. Only some rows state a clone size, as once, few, many or a class for expanded clones.

>-|TRBJ1-4|TRBV9|few
CASSVEGQVYEKLFF
TGTGCCAGCAGCGTAGAGGGACAAGTTTATGAAAAACTGTTTTTT
>TRBD2|TRBJ2-7|TRBV7-9|-
CASSLGGGTYEQYF
TGTGCCAGCAGCTTGGGCGGGGGAACCTACGAGCAGTACTTC
>-|TRBJ2-1|TRBV19|-
CASSPLGGGEQFF
TGTGCCAGTAGCCCCTTGGGGGGAGGCGAGCAGTTCTTC
>-|TRBJ2-5|TRBV9|-
CASSGRETQETQYF
TGTGCCAGCAGCGGGAGGGAGACGCAAGAGACCCAGTACTTC
>-|TRBJ1-2|TRBV19|-
CASSNRGSYGYTF
TGTGCCAGTAGCAACCGAGGGAGCTATGGCTACACCTTC
>-|TRBJ1-1|TRBV5-6|-
CASSLYMNTEAFF
TGTGCCAGCAGCTTGTATATGAACACTGAAGCTTTCTTT
>TRBD1|TRBJ1-6|TRBV11-2|few
CASSRLGQGSSPLHF
TGTGCCAGCAGCAGGTTGGGACAGGGGTCCTCACCCCTCCACTTT
>-|TRBJ1-5|TRBV19|-
CASSSPPLGAAPIQPQHF
TGTGCCAGTAGTTCCCCGCCCCTGGGTGCGGCCCCAATACAGCCCCAGCATTTT
>-|TRBJ2-1|TRBV4-3|few
CASSPDPFSTNEQFF
TGCGCCAGCAGCCCTGACCCTTTCTCGACGAATGAGCAGTTCTTC
>-|TRBJ2-7|TRBV27|-
CASGPGLSYEQYF
TGTGCCAGCGGTCCGGGACTTTCCTACGAGCAGTACTTC
>-|TRBJ1-1|TRBV27|-
CASSQTPGYTEAFF
TGTGCCAGCAGCCAAACCCCAGGGTACACTGAAGCTTTCTTT
>TRBD2|TRBJ2-1|TRBV7-3|-
CASSPSGGSYNEQFF
TGTGCCAGCAGCCCTAGCGGGGGTTCCTACAATGAGCAGTTCTTC
>-|TRBJ2-7|TRBV7-3|few
CASSLGTVYEQYF
TGTGCCAGCAGCCTAGGGACTGTCTACGAGCAGTACTTC
>TRBD1|TRBJ2-1|TRBV27|-
CASSLGFGDRLYNEQFF
TGTGCCAGCAGTTTGGGGTTCGGGGACAGGCTCTACAATGAGCAGTTCTTC
>TRBD2|TRBJ2-7|TRBV27|-
CASRYAAGGPHEQYF
TGTGCCAGCAGATATGCAGCGGGGGGCCCCCACGAGCAGTACTTC
>-|TRBJ2-7|TRBV7-9|-
CASSPVLRGPEQYF
TGTGCCAGCAGCCCCGTCTTACGGGGACCCGAGCAGTACTTC
>-|TRBJ1-5|TRBV2|-
CASSVWSYDGDQPQHF
TGTGCCAGCAGTGTGTGGTCCTATGACGGCGATCAGCCCCAGCATTTT
>TRBD2|TRBJ2-3|TRBV27|-
CASSCGGADTQYF
TGTGCCAGCAGTTGCGGGGGGGCAGATACGCAGTATTTT
>TRBD1|TRBJ1-3|TRBV6-1|-
CASSTRDRTGNTIYF
TGTGCCAGCAGTACCCGGGACAGGACTGGAAACACCATATATTTT
>-|TRBJ1-1|TRBV7-6|-
CASNPVWGFDTEAFF
TGTGCCAGCAATCCAGTGTGGGGTTTTGACACTGAAGCTTTCTTT
>-|TRBJ1-1|TRBV10-3|-
CAIREPRRDTESNTEAFF
TGTGCCATCAGAGAACCAAGAAGGGACACAGAGTCGAACACTGAAGCTTTCTTT
>TRBD2|TRBJ2-2|TRBV6-1|-
CASSESLAGENTGELFF
TGTGCCAGCAGTGAATCTCTAGCGGGGGAGAACACCGGGGAGCTGTTTTTT
>-|TRBJ1-5|TRBV4-3|once
CASSQDDQSPNQPQHF
TGCGCCAGCAGCCAAGATGATCAGTCTCCCAATCAGCCCCAGCATTTT